Only a few counts were recorded for the clone carrying this TCR beta chain. What it recognizes is unknown. The sample is drawn from a study of CD8+ T cells in alopecia areata. Whole-study context: Among treated patients, oral tofacitinib was administered at 5 to 10 mg twice daily. The share of scalp area affected provided the severity score for treated patients. Findings of the study overall: Whereas mice showed it more clearly, TCR sharing across patients was murkier, possibly because of HLA. For patients receiving tofacitinib, scalp clonality and expanded CD8+ clones among the top 100 significantly decreased.

Treatment reported: oral pan-JAK inhibitor, 5-10 mg twice daily. V shed 4 bases and J shed 4 bases, with 15 bases lying between them. Germline V CDR1 and CDR2: MGHRA, YSYEKL. The CDR3 has 15 amino acids. RNA extraction and reverse transcription yielded cDNA as sequencing template. Some clones are missing from TCRdb's copy, which holds only in-frame ones; the method was immunoSEQ multiplex PCR. The sample includes roughly 190,000 clones, approximately 56% of them seen just once. The sequence was obtained from a human donor with alopecia areata. The specimen was CD4+ T cells sorted from blood, collected at week 4, from a patient treated with tofacitinib. The chain combines TRBV4-1 with TRBJ2-3; D is perhaps TRBD2 (6 bases). The CDR3 sequence: CASSRGSGEADTQYF. The CDR3 DNA reads as TGCGCCAGCAGCCGAGGTTCGGGGGAGGCAGATACGCAGTATTTT.